These 26 T cell receptor beta chains were sequenced from one sample in a study of cytomegalovirus exposure and HLA in healthy donors (dated by TCRdb to the late 2010s). The library was built by means of the immunoSEQ multiplex PCR assay. The multiplex PCR relied on a mix of 60 forward primers for TCR Vbeta segments and 13 reverse primers for TCR Jbeta segments. This is the immuneACCESS table as TCRdb keeps it, with only in-frame sequences that have V and J called. A part of the clones is gone; compared with another copy, unresolved V genes explain less than half, and the rest is unexplained. In this sample the table shows roughly 100,000 clones, over 55% of which occur a single time. Clones ranked in the top ten supply roughly 3% of the sample. The sample was PBMCs. The source of these receptors is a female donor in good health and CMV-seronegative.

The chain uses TRBV5-1 and TRBJ2-3; weak D call: TRBD1 (5 bases). Between the trimmed V and J ends, which lost 0 bases and 4 bases, there was a span of 12 bases. Germline lookup yields CDR1 SGHRS and CDR2 YFSETQ. CDR3 length: 15 residues. The CDR3 is CASSLAPRAPDTQYF. The CDR3 bases are TGCGCCAGCAGCTTGGCGCCCAGGGCGCCAGATACGCAGTATTTT.

The chain employs TRBV28 and TRBJ2-3, with D possibly matching TRBD2 (5 bases). Trimming left V 5 bases short and J 4 bases short, with 13 bases between. This CDR3 has 14 amino acids. Looked up from germline, CDR1 is MDHEN and CDR2 is SYDVKM. In nucleotides, the CDR3 is TGTGCCAGCAGTCCCCCGTTCGGGGCAGATACGCAGTATTTT. This translates into CASSPPFGADTQYF.

Written as DNA, the CDR3 is TGCGCCAGCAGCTTGGGGACCAGGGGGCTGAGAGCTTTCTTT. Translating gives CASSLGTRGLRAFF. The genes are TRBV5-1 and TRBJ1-1; 8 nucleotides match TRBD1. The V gene end was trimmed by 0 bases and the J gene end by 10 bases; junction bases not matched to a gene: 8. From germline, CDR1 is SGHRS and CDR2 YFSETQ. The CDR3 is 14 amino acids.

A single count supports this clone. The CDR3 loop reads CASRGQGRNEQYF. CDR3 DNA sequence: TGCGCCAGCAGGGGACAGGGGAGGAACGAGCAGTACTTC. This chain connects TRBV4-1 to TRBJ2-7, with 10 bases lining up with TRBD1. Per the germline V gene, CDR1 is MGHRA and CDR2 is YSYEKL. J lost 5 bases, V lost 6 bases, and 4 bases had no gene match. The CDR3 runs 13 residues.

This clone was observed a handful of times. The chain recombines TRBV2 with TRBJ1-5, with D tentatively TRBD1 (6 bases). The germline gives CDR1 SNHLY, CDR2 FYNNEI. The CDR3 length is 15 residues. V was shortened by 7 bases and J by 1 base, with 14 bases between the two germline ends. CDR3: CASILDRLSNQPQHF. CDR3 nucleotide sequence: TGTGCCAGCATTTTAGACAGGTTAAGCAATCAGCCCCAGCATTTT.

This clone was detected only a few times. CDR3 DNA: TGTGCCATCAGTGAACCAGGGGGCGTGCAGTTCTTC. Translated, it gives CAISEPGGVQFF. The chain couples TRBV10-3 to TRBJ2-1; 8 nucleotides align to TRBD1. The CDR3 loop spans 12 amino acids. Germline loops: CDR1 ENHRY, CDR2 SYGVKD. The trim removed 3 bases at V and 12 bases at J, leaving 4 bases unmatched.

The chain joins TRBV30 to TRBJ1-5; D uncertain. With 2 bases removed from V and 1 base from J, the gap between germline ends came to 15 bases. The germline gives CDR1 GTSNPN, CDR2 SVGIG (reference sequence). This CDR3 is 16 amino acids long. CDR3 in amino acids: CAWSPDREISNQPQHF. The CDR3 region has the DNA TGTGCCTGGAGTCCGGACCGGGAAATAAGCAATCAGCCCCAGCATTTT.

The chain combines TRBV7-9 with TRBJ2-5; 14 bases agree with TRBD2. Losses at the gene ends were 5 bases for V and 5 bases for J; bases not matched to a gene: 4. The CDR3 is 15 amino acids. CDR1 and CDR2 from the germline V gene are SEHNR and FQNEAQ (reference sequence). The CDR3 nucleotides are TGTGCCAGCAGCCTCGGGACTAGCGGGAGCGAGACCCAGTACTTC. Its translation: CASSLGTSGSETQYF.

This clone has only one observation. V is TRBV9 and J is TRBJ2-7; 7 bases match TRBD2. The CDR3 has 14 residues. Germline loops: CDR1 SGDLS, CDR2 YYNGEE. The V gene end was trimmed by 0 bases and the J gene end by 3 bases; junction bases not matched to a gene: 3. CDR3 amino acids: CASSVDGGSYEQYF. The CDR3 DNA sequence: TGTGCCAGCAGCGTAGACGGCGGGAGCTACGAGCAGTACTTC.

This clone was seen only a few times. This chain connects TRBV4-1 to TRBJ2-1, with 9 nucleotides matching TRBD2. V lost 8 bases and J lost 9; bases outside the gene matches: 11. CDR3 length: 14 residues. The germline V gene encodes CDR1 MGHRA and CDR2 YSYEKL. The DNA for the CDR3 is TGCGCCAGCCGACCTGCGGGAGGGCCGGGTGAGCAGTTCTTC. Amino acid sequence: CASRPAGGPGEQFF.

J is TRBJ2-2 and V is TRBV2, with TRBD2 identical over 8 bases. CDR3 size: 17 residues. The junction had 12 bases not matched to a gene; V was cut back by 7 bases and J by 2 bases. The germline CDR1 and CDR2 sequences are SNHLY and FYNNEI. The CDR3 DNA reads as TGTGCCAGCACTCCCGCGGAGCTAGCGGGTAACACCGGGGAGCTGTTTTTT. It translates to CASTPAELAGNTGELFF.

The chain recombines TRBV12-5 with TRBJ2-7; 11 nucleotides line up with TRBD1. The junction had 4 bases not matched to a gene; V was cut back by 6 bases and J by 0 bases. CDR3 length equals 15 residues. Germline V CDR1 and CDR2: LGHNT, FRNRAP. The CDR3, as DNA: TGTGCTAGTGGACGGGGACAGGGGGACTCCTACGAGCAGTACTTC. Translation gives CASGRGQGDSYEQYF.

The rearrangement joins TRBV6-5 to TRBJ1-5, with a possible D match to TRBD1 (5 bases). V lost 3 bases and J 0 bases, leaving 9 bases between the germline ends. Germline loops: CDR1 MNHEY, CDR2 SVGAGI. The CDR3 contains 15 residues. The CDR3 protein is CASSYDSNSNQPQHF. DNA for the CDR3: TGTGCCAGCAGTTATGACAGCAATAGCAATCAGCCCCAGCATTTT.

The rearrangement links TRBV7-2 to TRBJ2-7, with D unclear. The length of the CDR3 is 15 residues. Trimming removed 0 bases at V and 4 bases at J, with 13 bases between. The germline gives CDR1 SGHTA, CDR2 FQGNSA. The CDR3 loop is CASSLARSAIYEQYF. The DNA for the CDR3 is TGTGCCAGCAGCTTAGCGCGGAGTGCGATTTACGAGCAGTACTTC.

The CDR3 loop is CASSLAVSGRNYNEQFF. The CDR3, as DNA: TGTGCCAGCAGCTTAGCCGTTAGCGGGAGGAATTACAATGAGCAGTTCTTC. The V call is TRBV7-3, the J call TRBJ2-1, with 10 bases aligning to TRBD2. CDR3 size: 17 residues. The trim removed 2 bases at V and 4 bases at J, leaving 8 bases unmatched. Per germline, CDR1 SGHTA and CDR2 FQGTGA.

This sequence joins TRBV30 and TRBJ2-3; D is unclear. CDR1 and CDR2 from the germline V gene are GTSNPN and SVGIG (reference sequence). The CDR3 totals 12 residues. V was cut by 8 bases and J by 4 bases, with 13 bases left in between. DNA of the CDR3: TGTGCCCGAGATGGCCAGGCAGATACGCAGTATTTT. Translated, it gives CARDGQADTQYF.

The rearrangement links TRBV6-1 to TRBJ2-7, with D tentatively TRBD1 (6 bases). The CDR3 contains 15 residues. V was pared by 2 bases and J by 4 bases, with 15 bases between. CDR1 is MNHNS and CDR2 is SASEGT in the germline V gene. The CDR3 is CASSENPGHRYEQYF. The CDR3 bases are TGTGCCAGCAGTGAAAATCCGGGACACAGGTACGAGCAGTACTTC.

The chain uses TRBV30 and TRBJ1-1; 8 bases are a match to TRBD1. CDR1 and CDR2 (germline): GTSNPN, SVGIG (reference sequence). This CDR3 has 12 residues. The J segment lost 6 bases and the V segment lost 7 bases, leaving 7 bases of the junction unmatched. CDR3 region: CASGGARAEAFF. Here the CDR3 DNA reads TGTGCCTCAGGGGGCGCGAGAGCTGAAGCTTTCTTT.

The rearrangement joins TRBV5-1 to TRBJ2-7; weak D call: TRBD1 (6 bases). Germline V gene data show CDR1 as SGHRS and CDR2 as YFSETQ. CDR3 length: 15 amino acids. Trimming stripped 4 bases from V and 0 bases from J, with 14 bases between. The CDR3 is CASSLTGFRSYEQYF. CDR3 bases: TGCGCCAGCAGCCTTACAGGGTTTCGCTCCTACGAGCAGTACTTC.

This clone was found a few times. V is TRBV29-1 and J is TRBJ1-2; 9 nucleotides match TRBD1. V was pared by 7 bases and J by 7 bases, with 7 bases of the junction left unmatched. The length of the CDR3 is 12 residues. Germline lookup yields CDR1 SQVTM and CDR2 ANQGSEA. CDR3 DNA sequence: TGCAGCGCTGGAAGGACAGGGGCTGGCTACACCTTC. Encoded protein: CSAGRTGAGYTF. Variable domain in full (rest from reference TRBV29-1 and TRBJ1-2): SAVISQKPSRDICQRGTSLTIQCQVDSQVTMMFWYRQQPGQSLTLIATANQGSEATYESGFVIDKFPISRPNLTFSTLTVSNMSPEDSSIYLCSAGRTGAGYTFGSGTRLTVV.

The chain combines TRBV19 with TRBJ1-1; 8 positions match TRBD1. Germline CDR1 LNHDA, CDR2 SQIVND (reference sequence). Germline trimming cut 8 bases from V and 0 bases from J; bases unmatched to any gene: 5. CDR3 length equals 14 residues. The CDR3 DNA sequence: TGTGCCAGTCGAGACAGGGGCTTGAACACTGAAGCTTTCTTT. Protein sequence: CASRDRGLNTEAFF. The complete variable domain, with remaining parts taken from reference TRBV19 and TRBJ1-1, reads DGGITQSPKYLFRKEGQNVTLSCEQNLNHDAMYWYRQDPGQGLRLIYYSQIVNDFQKGDIAEGYSVSREKKESFPLTVTSAQKNPTAFYLCASRDRGLNTEAFFGQGTRLTVV.

CDR3 in DNA: TGTGCCAGCAGCTTTCGGGCGGGCGAGCAGTACTTC. As protein: CASSFRAGEQYF. The V call is TRBV5-4, the J call TRBJ2-7; possibly TRBD2 for D (5 bases). Per germline, CDR1 SGHNT and CDR2 YYREEE (reference sequence). The length of the CDR3 is 12 residues. V gave up 2 bases and J gave up 6 bases, with 9 bases separating them.

The V call is TRBV29-1, the J call TRBJ2-3, with TRBD2 matching over 10 bases. The junction had 0 bases not matched to a gene; V was cut back by 5 bases and J by 4 bases. This CDR3 contains 12 residues. The germline CDR1 and CDR2 sequences are SQVTM and ANQGSEA. The CDR3 region is CSVTSGADTQYF. CDR3 nucleotide sequence: TGCAGCGTTACTAGCGGGGCAGATACGCAGTATTTT.

The V and J genes are TRBV2 and TRBJ2-5, with 7 bases fitting TRBD1. TRBJ2-7 matches the DNA end more closely, so the J call is doubtful. CDR1 and CDR2 (germline): SNHLY, FYNNEI. There are 12 residues in the CDR3. The CDR3 nucleotides read TGTGCCAGCAGCGGGGACAGCTACGAGCAGTACTTC. Its protein is CASSGDSYEQYF.

The J gene is TRBJ2-7, the V gene TRBV7-8; TRBD2 is a possible D gene (6 bases). Trimming took off 2 bases at V and 3 bases at J, with 8 bases between the two ends. CDR3 length: 13 amino acids. Germline V gives CDR1 SGHVS, CDR2 FQNEAQ. For the CDR3, the DNA is TGTGCCAGCAGCTTACCGGGGGTCTACGAGCAGTACTTC. This sequence encodes CASSLPGVYEQYF.

The rearrangement joins TRBV6-6 to TRBJ2-7; 9 nucleotides agree with TRBD2. J gave up 3 bases and V 4 bases, and 10 bases lay outside the gene matches. The germline gives CDR1 MNHNY, CDR2 SVGAGI (reference sequence). The CDR3 has 16 amino acids. The CDR3 protein is CASSSTKREARYEQYF. The CDR3 nucleotides read TGTGCCAGCAGTTCAACCAAGCGGGAGGCCCGCTACGAGCAGTACTTC.